This entry concerns a single TCR beta chain. A J-beta primer mix and a sample-barcoded 5' primer were used in a second PCR of roughly 6 to 11 cycles. TCRdb reprocessed the 5' RACE reads with MiXCR, giving one entry per CDR3 protein. The repertoire holds roughly 1.6 million distinct CDR3 sequences, with around 35% as singletons. Trimming left V 2 bases short and J 0 bases short, with 9 bases between. The CDR3 loop spans 15 amino acids. CDR1 and CDR2 from the germline V gene are MDHEN and SYDVKM. The entry originates in a study of blood T cells in healthy people across ages. Study-level information: Capture by template switching was about one barcoded beta molecule per two T cells.

The rearrangement joins TRBV28 to TRBJ2-3; D unresolved. This sequence was found in a woman aged 30 to 39 in good health. Material for sequencing was blood. This CDR3 is CASSLQRSSTDTQYF. CDR3 bases: TGTGCCAGCAGTTTACAAAGATCTAGCACAGATACGCAGTATTTT.